This entry lists 7 T cell receptor beta chains sequenced from one sample in a study of blood T cells in healthy people across ages. Primers used in a second PCR of about 6 to 11 cycles were a sample-barcoded 5' primer and a J-beta primer mix. TCRdb re-derived calls from the 5' RACE reads in MiXCR, one entry per CDR3 protein. Among around 1,900,000 distinct CDR3 sequences, more than 35% were seen once, and the ten largest hold about 21%. Specimen: blood. These TCRs come from a human donor in good health.

V is TRBV27 and J is TRBJ1-2; weak D call: TRBD1 (5 bases). CDR1 MNHEY and CDR2 SMNVEV come from the germline V gene (reference sequence). V lost 9 bases and J 3 bases, leaving 14 bases between the germline ends. This CDR3 has 13 amino acids. The CDR3 spells CARAVWGDYGYTF. The CDR3 DNA is TGTGCCAGGGCTGTTTGGGGCGACTATGGCTACACCTTC.

The CDR3 sequence is CSVVDSEEKLFF. In nucleotides, the CDR3 is TGCAGCGTCGTTGACAGTGAAGAAAAACTGTTTTTT. V is TRBV29-1 and J is TRBJ1-4; tentative D call: TRBD1 (5 bases). V was cut by 6 bases and J by 8 bases, with 13 bases left in between. There are 12 residues in the CDR3. Germline V lookup: CDR1 SQVTM, CDR2 ANQGSEA.

This clonotype was observed a handful of times. The chain combines TRBV28 with TRBJ2-1, with unresolved D. V was trimmed by 4 bases and J by 5 bases, leaving 12 bases between them. Germline V lookup: CDR1 MDHEN, CDR2 SYDVKM. The length of the CDR3 is 14 residues. DNA of the CDR3: TGTGCCAGCAGTTCCCCCCCATCACACAATGAGCAGTTCTTC. Translated, it gives CASSSPPSHNEQFF.

A word on this clonotype: An end of the junction does not agree with germline; a read error may underlie this. The rearrangement uses TRBV6-5 and TRBJ1-2, with D possibly matching TRBD1 (6 bases). This CDR3 has 13 residues. Per the germline V gene, CDR1 is MNHEY and CDR2 is SVGAGI. Written as DNA, the CDR3 is TGTGCCAGCAGGTACTCCAGGGGAAGAGGCTACACCTTC. Translating gives CASRYSRGRGYTF.

This clonotype was picked up a small number of times. The chain uses TRBV15 and TRBJ1-1; no definite D call. The CDR3 contains 13 residues. V was trimmed by 3 bases and J by 7 bases, leaving 12 bases between them. The germline CDR1 and CDR2 sequences are LNHNV and YYDKDF (reference sequence). The CDR3 DNA reads as TGTGCCACCAGCAGGACGGGGTTAGTTGAAGCTTTCTTT. Translated: CATSRTGLVEAFF.

In its sample, this clonotype was seen a few times. The chain employs TRBV20-1 and TRBJ2-3; D is tentatively TRBD1 or TRBD2 (5 bases each). In germline, CDR1 is DFQATT, CDR2 SNEGSKA (reference sequence). The CDR3 runs to 15 residues. V was pared by 8 bases and J by 2 bases, with 20 bases between. The CDR3 nucleotides read TGCAGTCGGAGGTTAGCCAGGGATACCACAGATACGCAGTATTTT. Residues: CSRRLARDTTDTQYF.

The V gene is TRBV11-2, the J gene TRBJ1-4; weak D call: TRBD1 (5 bases). V gave up 5 bases and J gave up 7 bases, with 14 bases separating them. The CDR3 runs to 14 residues. CDR1 is SGHAT, CDR2 FQNNGV, per germline. The CDR3: CASSPGTPFEKLFF. The CDR3 nucleotides read TGTGCCAGCAGCCCCGGGACGCCCTTTGAAAAACTGTTTTTT.